The 7 T cell receptor beta chains below were found in one sample sequenced in a study of blood T cell repertoires in COVID-19. Data came from immunoSEQ multiplex PCR; TCRdb stores just in-frame clones and leaves some out. The sample contains hundreds of thousands of clones, 86% of which appear only once. Sequencing was performed on peripheral blood. The origin of the receptors is a woman in her 30s with active or convalescent COVID-19.

This clone was seen a few times. Within the sample, other DNA sequences also encode this same CDR3. The chain has TRBV6-5 and TRBJ1-1; D is unresolved. V lost 5 bases and J lost 1, with 8 bases in between. The CDR3 runs 13 residues. The germline V gene has CDR1 MNHEY and CDR2 SVGAGI. The CDR3 DNA sequence: TGTGCCAGCAGTACAACAGAGAACACTGAAGCTTTCTTT. It specifies CASSTTENTEAFF.

The V call is TRBV7-9, the J call TRBJ2-3; 8 nucleotides align to TRBD2. CDR3 length equals 16 residues. In germline, CDR1 is SEHNR, CDR2 FQNEAQ (reference sequence). The V and J ends lost 5 bases and 2 bases, in that order; junction bases with no gene match: 9. The CDR3 DNA sequence: TGTGCCAGCAGCCCACGGACTAGCCAGATCACAGATACGCAGTATTTT. Residues: CASSPRTSQITDTQYF.

The CDR3 nucleotides are TGTGCCAGCAGGGTAGGGGCTGCAACTAATGAAAAACTGTTTTTT. This sequence encodes CASRVGAATNEKLFF. J is TRBJ1-4 and V is TRBV2; D perhaps matches TRBD1 (5 bases). V dropped 6 bases and J dropped 0 bases, with 11 bases sitting between them. Germline CDR1 reads SNHLY; CDR2 reads FYNNEI. The CDR3 runs 15 residues.

The J gene is TRBJ1-5, the V gene TRBV5-1; D might be TRBD1 (6 bases). The CDR3 has 16 residues. V was pared by 0 bases and J by 3 bases, with 13 bases between. Germline values: CDR1 SGHRS, CDR2 YFSETQ. CDR3 bases: TGCGCCAGCAGCTTGGGGTTCCAGGGGAACAATCAGCCCCAGCATTTT. Translation: CASSLGFQGNNQPQHF.

The CDR3 loop reads CASSPRQDATNGYTF. In nucleotides, the CDR3 is TGCGCCAGCAGCCCCAGACAGGACGCAACGAATGGCTACACCTTC. The rearrangement joins TRBV4-1 to TRBJ1-2; D perhaps matches TRBD1 (6 bases). V was cut by 4 bases and J by 6 bases, with 18 bases left in between. Germline loops: CDR1 MGHRA, CDR2 YSYEKL. The CDR3 consists of 15 residues.

The CDR3 loop reads CASSAAQGVPNSPLHF. The CDR3 region has the DNA TGTGCCAGCAGCGCGGCACAGGGGGTCCCAAATTCACCCCTCCACTTT. The gene calls are TRBV5-4 and TRBJ1-6; TRBD1 matches 8 bases. V shed 4 bases, J shed 7 bases, and the junction held 10 bases outside the gene matches. Germline CDR1 and CDR2: SGHNT and YYREEE (reference sequence). The CDR3 is 16 residues long.

J is TRBJ2-7 and V is TRBV25-1, with TRBD2 as a possible D gene (6 bases). Germline V CDR1 and CDR2: MGHDK, SYGVNS. The V and J ends lost 3 bases and 2 bases respectively, with 14 bases between them. The CDR3 has 15 amino acids. The CDR3 sequence: CASSDQNRETYEQYF. DNA of the CDR3: TGTGCCAGCAGTGACCAGAACCGGGAGACCTACGAGCAGTACTTC.